This T cell receptor (beta chain) was recorded in a study of blood T cell repertoires in COVID-19 (dated by TCRdb to 2018 to 2021). At the level of the whole study: Samples covering the acute and convalescent phases of COVID-19 were provided by collaborators in the United States, Italy and Spain. Subjects who had been exposed to COVID-19, were actively infected with it, or had recovered from it provided the deeply sampled blood TCRbeta repertoires that made up the dataset. Where available, HLA class I and class II types were obtained from metadata supplied by the sample provider rather than from assay-based typing. Samples were obtained from the ongoing ImmuneRACE study (first 160 participants) and from some 1,300 subjects provided by 6 global collaborators. The sample metadata nearly always contained a de-identified subject ID, COVID-19 status, age in years and sex. The prospective study material was composed of cDNA or gDNA derived from T cells, B-cell-depleted T cells, or PBMCs. The repertoires were released in a freely available public database intended as a resource for research on the immune response to SARS-CoV-2. What the study reported, not specific to this receptor: The amount of clinical and demographic metadata varied by source and participant and was provided uncurated.

The CDR3 has 15 amino acids, counting the end cysteine and phenylalanine. Just the 45-base CDR3 DNA is kept, in frame starting at base 1. The germline V gene gives CDR1 as KGHSH and CDR2 as LQKENI. Trimming takes 6 bases from V and 3 bases from J, and the germline ends sit 15 bases apart. As to this clone: Its antigen remains unidentified. Base qualities are missing; no much larger clone stands one base away.

TCRbeta CDR3 regions were amplified from genomic DNA using the immunoSEQ Assay, a bias-controlled multiplex PCR. As for the original processing: Within the assay, amplification of reference gene primers was used to estimate how many nucleated cells each sample contained. To quantify the absolute abundance of each unique TCRbeta CDR3 rearrangement, sequence reads were collapsed and filtered. For each sample, productive Simpson clonality was calculated as the square root of Simpson's diversity index over productive rearrangements. Sourced from immuneACCESS, this table was stored by TCRdb with only in-frame sequences that have V and J called. A share of the clones is absent; for the studies checked, an unresolved V gene accounts for under half, and the remainder has no known explanation. The V and J calls and clone size were taken over from that table, and D and trimming were inferred from the DNA. This sample lists 90,000 to 150,000 clones; roughly 70% were detected once. The ten largest clonotypes hold under 1% of the sample.

The collaborating institutions used their own protocols to collect whole blood in K2EDTA tubes. For TCRbeta analysis, collaborators shipped samples in one of three forms: frozen whole blood, isolated PBMCs, or DNA extracted from either of those sample types. The chain joins TRBV18 to TRBJ1-5; the D region possibly corresponds to TRBD1 (6 bases align). What was sequenced was peripheral blood. This receptor was obtained from a human donor with acute or convalescent COVID-19. The donor label of this sample is uncertain. The DNA sequence reads TGTGCCAGCTCTTACCAGACAGGACTCAATCAGCCCCAGCATTTT. This sequence encodes CASSYQTGLNQPQHF. The variable domain in full, with residues beyond the CDR3 obtained from the reference TRBV18 and TRBJ1-5 genes, is NAGVMQNPRHLVRRRGQEARLRCSPMKGHSHVYWYRQLPEEGLKFMVYLQKENIIDESGMPKERFSAEFPKEGPSILRIQQVVRGDSAAYFCASSYQTGLNQPQHFGDGTRLSIL.